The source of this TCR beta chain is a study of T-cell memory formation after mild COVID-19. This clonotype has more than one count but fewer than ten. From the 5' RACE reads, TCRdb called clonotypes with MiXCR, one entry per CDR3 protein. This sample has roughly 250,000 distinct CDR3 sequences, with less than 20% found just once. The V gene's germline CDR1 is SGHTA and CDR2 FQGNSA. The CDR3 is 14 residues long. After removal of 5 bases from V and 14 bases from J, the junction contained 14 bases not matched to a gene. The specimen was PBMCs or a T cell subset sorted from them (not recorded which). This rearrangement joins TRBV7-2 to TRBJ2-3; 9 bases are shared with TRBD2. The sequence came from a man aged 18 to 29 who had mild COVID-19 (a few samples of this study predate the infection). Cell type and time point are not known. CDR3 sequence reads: CASSREPAGGPAYF. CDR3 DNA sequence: TGTGCCAGCAGCCGTGAACCAGCGGGGGGCCCAGCGTATTTT.